The 27 T cell receptor beta chains below all came from one sample that was sequenced in a study of cytomegalovirus exposure and HLA in healthy donors. TCRdb keeps only in-frame clones here, not all; method: immunoSEQ multiplex PCR. Of fewer than 200,000 clones in the sample, just under 90% were seen once. The specimen was PBMCs. Receptors were obtained from a woman aged 18-29 years in good health and CMV-seropositive.

This clone was found once. The chain couples TRBV18 to TRBJ2-3; D is ambiguous. The germline CDR1 and CDR2 sequences are KGHSH and LQKENI. V lost 0 bases and J 6 bases, leaving 10 bases between the germline ends. The CDR3 contains 14 residues. The DNA of the CDR3 is TGTGCCAGCTCACCACCGGGTCGGCGGGATACGCAGTATTTT. It is translated as CASSPPGRRDTQYF. Full variable domain (rest looked up from reference TRBV18 and TRBJ2-3): NAGVMQNPRHLVRRRGQEARLRCSPMKGHSHVYWYRQLPEEGLKFMVYLQKENIIDESGMPKERFSAEFPKEGPSILRIQQVVRGDSAAYFCASSPPGRRDTQYFGPGTRLTVL.

V is TRBV7-8 and J is TRBJ2-7; perhaps TRBD2 as D (6 bases). This CDR3 contains 15 residues. V lost 3 bases to trimming and J lost 0 bases, with 12 bases between them. Germline V lookup: CDR1 SGHVS, CDR2 FQNEAQ. Here the CDR3 DNA reads TGTGCCAGCAGCTTTGGATCGGGGGTCTCCTACGAGCAGTACTTC. It encodes CASSFGSGVSYEQYF.

The rearrangement joins TRBV28 to TRBJ1-1; weak D call: TRBD1 (6 bases). The CDR3 consists of 14 residues. V lost 2 bases and J lost 1, with 8 bases in between. The germline V gene encodes CDR1 MDHEN and CDR2 SYDVKM. CDR3 nucleotides: TGTGCCAGCAGTTTAGGGACATGGAACACTGAAGCTTTCTTT. Translation gives CASSLGTWNTEAFF.

V is TRBV5-1 and J is TRBJ2-7, with TRBD1 as a possible D gene (6 bases). The length of the CDR3 is 13 residues. Germline V gene sequence: CDR1 SGHRS, CDR2 YFSETQ. With 6 bases removed from V and 0 bases from J, the gap between germline ends came to 10 bases. CDR3: CASKRDNSYEQYF. The CDR3 DNA is TGCGCCAGCAAACGGGACAACTCCTACGAGCAGTACTTC.

A single count supports this clone. The chain has TRBV2 and TRBJ2-1, with a tentative D call TRBD1 (5 bases). CDR1 and CDR2 from the germline V gene are SNHLY and FYNNEI. CDR3 size: 14 residues. Trimming stripped 6 bases from V and 0 bases from J, with 9 bases between. Written as DNA, the CDR3 is TGTGCCAGCAGGGACACTTACTCCTACAATGAGCAGTTCTTC. Its translation: CASRDTYSYNEQFF.

This chain links TRBV27 with TRBJ1-2; 11 bases map to TRBD1. Germline trimming cut 6 bases from V and 5 bases from J; bases unmatched to any gene: 8. Germline CDR1 is MNHEY and CDR2 is SMNVEV (reference sequence). CDR3 length equals 15 residues. CDR3 nucleotides: TGTGCCAGCAGAACAACCGGGACAGGGGGTTATGGCTACACCTTC. This sequence encodes CASRTTGTGGYGYTF.

This chain joins TRBV5-4 and TRBJ1-5, with 9 bases that match TRBD1. Germline trimming cut 0 bases from V and 1 base from J; bases unmatched to any gene: 8. Germline-derived CDR1 and CDR2 are SGHNT and YYREEE (reference sequence). This CDR3 spans 18 amino acids. The CDR3 protein is CASSLGDRVSKSNQPQHF. CDR3 sequence (DNA): TGTGCCAGCAGCTTGGGGGACAGGGTCAGTAAGAGCAATCAGCCCCAGCATTTT.

This CDR3 is CASSPVGGGESVNEKLFF. The CDR3 bases are TGTGCCAGCAGCCCAGTAGGTGGGGGCGAGTCGGTTAATGAAAAACTGTTTTTT. The chain links TRBV11-2 to TRBJ1-4, with D possibly matching TRBD1 (6 bases). V was clipped by 5 bases and J by 4 bases, with 23 bases between them. Germline CDR1 SGHAT, CDR2 FQNNGV. This CDR3 spans 18 amino acids.

The rearrangement joins TRBV9 to TRBJ1-1; D ambiguous. With 0 bases removed from V and 0 bases from J, the gap between germline ends came to 3 bases. The length of the CDR3 is 13 residues. CDR1 and CDR2 (germline): SGDLS, YYNGEE. CDR3: CASSVDLNTEAFF. CDR3 DNA sequence: TGTGCCAGCAGCGTAGACTTGAACACTGAAGCTTTCTTT.

The V gene is TRBV2, the J gene TRBJ2-5; the D gene is possibly TRBD1 (6 bases). This CDR3 has 13 residues. V was clipped by 8 bases and J by 3 bases, with 13 bases between them. Germline values: CDR1 SNHLY, CDR2 FYNNEI. Here the CDR3 reads CASARTEKETQYF. CDR3 sequence (DNA): TGTGCCAGCGCCAGGACAGAAAAAGAGACCCAGTACTTC.

This chain uses TRBV5-1 with TRBJ1-3; TRBD1 is a possible D gene (5 bases). Germline CDR1 and CDR2: SGHRS and YFSETQ. The CDR3 is 15 residues long. Trimming stripped 2 bases from V and 0 bases from J, with 9 bases between. CDR3 protein: CASSLTGVSGNTIYF. The CDR3, as DNA: TGCGCCAGCAGCTTAACAGGAGTCTCTGGAAACACCATATATTTT. Full variable domain (outside the CDR3, taken from reference TRBV5-1 and TRBJ1-3): KAGVTQTPRYLIKTRGQQVTLSCSPISGHRSVSWYQQTPGQGLQFLFEYFSETQRNKGNFPGRFSGRQFSNSRSEMNVSTLELGDSALYLCASSLTGVSGNTIYFGEGSWLTVV.

V is TRBV6-6 and J is TRBJ1-5; D is uncertain. This CDR3 is 11 amino acids long. V shed 5 bases and J shed 6 bases, with 5 bases lying between them. Per the germline V gene, CDR1 is MNHNY and CDR2 is SVGAGI (reference sequence). The CDR3 DNA sequence: TGTGCCAGCAGTGGGAGTCAGCCCCAGCATTTT. As protein: CASSGSQPQHF.

This chain uses TRBV29-1 with TRBJ1-3; no clear D. CDR1 is SQVTM, CDR2 ANQGSEA, per germline. The CDR3 consists of 14 residues. V lost 3 bases to trimming and J lost 3 bases, with 12 bases between them. The CDR3 bases are TGCAGCGTTGATCGGGAAGGATATGGAAACACCATATATTTT. This translates into CSVDREGYGNTIYF.

This clone was found once. DNA of the CDR3: TGTGCCAGCAGCTCCCGGGGGGGAAGCGGGAGCGAGGATGAGCAGTTCTTC. As protein: CASSSRGGSGSEDEQFF. The chain uses TRBV4-2 and TRBJ2-1; 8 positions match TRBD2. Losses at the gene ends were 5 bases for V and 8 bases for J; bases not matched to a gene: 17. In germline, CDR1 is LGHNA, CDR2 YNFKEQ. This CDR3 is built from 17 residues.

J is TRBJ1-1 and V is TRBV2, with D perhaps matching TRBD1 (5 bases). This CDR3 has 11 amino acids. CDR1 is SNHLY and CDR2 is FYNNEI in the germline V gene. Trimming left V 8 bases short and J 10 bases short, with 14 bases between. The CDR3 DNA sequence: TGTGCCAGCTGGGGGGAAGCGCGAGCTTTCTTT. Translating gives CASWGEARAFF.

The V call is TRBV5-1, the J call TRBJ2-5; TRBD2 matches at 8 bases. V shed 4 bases and J 5 bases; nucleotides not matched to a gene: 13. CDR1 and CDR2 (germline): SGHRS, YFSETQ. The CDR3 loop spans 16 amino acids. The CDR3 reads CASSHQVGLAGETQYF. The DNA for the CDR3 is TGCGCCAGCAGCCACCAAGTTGGACTAGCAGGGGAGACCCAGTACTTC.

The CDR3: CASSHAGGTDTQYF. CDR3 DNA: TGTGCCAGCAGCCACGCGGGAGGAACAGATACGCAGTATTTT. The V gene is TRBV6-4, the J gene TRBJ2-3; 8 bases are shared with TRBD2. Germline loops: CDR1 MRHNA, CDR2 SNTAGT. CDR3 length equals 14 residues. Trimming took 6 bases from V and 3 from J; bases not matched to a gene: 5.

A note on this clone: The sample contains more than one DNA sequence encoding this CDR3. This sequence joins TRBV27 and TRBJ2-7, with D perhaps matching TRBD2 (6 bases). Trimming removed 3 bases from V and 2 bases from J, with 11 bases in between. In germline, CDR1 is MNHEY, CDR2 SMNVEV (reference sequence). This CDR3 comprises 14 residues. The CDR3 here is CASSLSGGPYEQYF. The CDR3, as DNA: TGTGCCAGCAGTTTGTCAGGAGGGCCCTACGAGCAGTACTTC.

This clone was observed once. The J gene is TRBJ2-5, the V gene TRBV9; 12 nucleotides agree with TRBD2. The trim removed 1 base at V and 5 bases at J, leaving 3 bases unmatched. The CDR3 totals 15 residues. Germline V gives CDR1 SGDLS, CDR2 YYNGEE. The CDR3 DNA reads TGTGCCAGCAGCGTAAGCCTAGCGGGAGGGGAGACCCAGTACTTC. Protein sequence: CASSVSLAGGETQYF.

The chain links TRBV28 to TRBJ1-4; tentatively, D is TRBD1 (5 bases). Germline loops: CDR1 MDHEN, CDR2 SYDVKM. V was clipped by 2 bases and J by 0 bases, with 10 bases between them. This CDR3 spans 16 amino acids. The CDR3 loop is CASSLDSSTTNEKLFF. CDR3 in DNA: TGTGCCAGCAGTTTAGACAGCTCTACAACTAATGAAAAACTGTTTTTT.

This rearrangement joins TRBV6-6 to TRBJ2-7; D gene ambiguous. Trimming cost V 2 bases and J 7 bases, with 6 bases left between them. Per the germline V gene, CDR1 is MNHNY and CDR2 is SVGAGI (reference sequence). This CDR3 is 11 amino acids long. CDR3 DNA: TGTGCCAGCAGTTACGTGCAGGAGCAGTACTTC. It encodes CASSYVQEQYF.

The rearrangement uses TRBV7-3 and TRBJ2-2, with 8 bases that match TRBD2. With 3 bases clipped from V and 4 bases from J, the junction kept 4 bases outside the gene matches. Germline CDR1 SGHTA, CDR2 FQGTGA. CDR3 length: 15 residues. CDR3 loop: CASSFAGTSTGELFF. The CDR3 DNA reads TGTGCCAGCAGCTTCGCGGGGACTAGCACCGGGGAGCTGTTTTTT.

This chain joins TRBV10-2 and TRBJ2-7; D unclear. CDR3 length: 14 residues. The V and J ends lost 5 bases and 0 bases respectively, with 11 bases between them. CDR1 WSHSY and CDR2 SAAADI come from the germline V gene. DNA for the CDR3: TGCGCCAGCAGTAAACAGACAATCTCCTACGAGCAGTACTTC. Translated, it gives CASSKQTISYEQYF.

The chain uses TRBV10-3 and TRBJ1-5; 7 bases line up with TRBD1. The CDR3 contains 15 residues. V was pared by 4 bases and J by 6 bases, with 9 bases of the junction left unmatched. Germline CDR1 reads ENHRY; CDR2 reads SYGVKD. The CDR3 loop is CAISAEGTAGQPQHF. CDR3 in DNA: TGTGCCATCAGTGCCGAAGGGACAGCGGGTCAGCCCCAGCATTTT.

This chain uses TRBV27 with TRBJ1-2; the match to TRBD1 covers 8 bases. This CDR3 comprises 13 residues. V shed 8 bases and J 0 bases; nucleotides not matched to a gene: 2. Germline assignment: CDR1 MNHEY and CDR2 SMNVEV (reference sequence). CDR3 in amino acids: CASGQGANYGYTF. The CDR3 coding sequence is TGTGCCAGCGGACAGGGAGCTAACTATGGCTACACCTTC.

The chain couples TRBV29-1 to TRBJ2-7; 7 bases line up with TRBD1. Trimming cost V 1 base and J 7 bases; bases outside gene matches: 4. The germline V gene has CDR1 SQVTM and CDR2 ANQGSEA. The CDR3 totals 12 residues. In nucleotides, the CDR3 is TGCAGCGTTGAAGGACAGGGTGGAGAGCAGTACTTC. It is translated as CSVEGQGGEQYF.

The rearrangement uses TRBV5-6 and TRBJ2-1; maybe TRBD2 (5 bases). V was clipped by 0 bases and J by 9 bases, with 13 bases between them. CDR1 is SGHDT and CDR2 is YYEEEE in the germline V gene. The CDR3 totals 14 residues. The CDR3 sequence is CASSLGPGLVEQFF. The CDR3 coding sequence is TGTGCCAGCAGCTTGGGCCCGGGATTAGTTGAGCAGTTCTTC.